The present T cell receptor beta chain was sequenced within a study of blood T cell repertoires in COVID-19. Sequenced by immunoSEQ multiplex PCR; TCRdb stores in-frame clones only, minus some. In the table there are about 23,000 clones, approximately 88% of which are singletons. Trimming at V came to 5 bases and at J to 3 bases, leaving 4 bases not matched to a gene. The CDR3 loop spans 14 amino acids. Germline V gene lookup returns CDR1 SEHNR and CDR2 FQNEAQ (reference sequence). The clonotype originates from a man aged 70 or older in a cohort sampled during active COVID-19. Specimen: peripheral blood. The V call is TRBV7-9, the J call TRBJ1-1, with 9 bases identical to TRBD1. In nucleotides, the CDR3 is TGTGCCAGCAGCCCCGACAGGGGGGACACTGAAGCTTTCTTT. Translated, it gives CASSPDRGDTEAFF.